This T cell receptor (beta chain) originates from a study of T cell responses to AZD1222 COVID-19 vaccine. General study results and limits: Females made up more of the donors, who were largely white British, and clonal diversity may have come out too low. Repertoire sampling occurred only after the peak T cell response.

J lost 8 bases, V lost 3 bases, and 13 bases had no gene match. CDR3 length equals 17 residues. Germline V gene sequence: CDR1 SGHDN, CDR2 FVKESK. Concerning this clone: Its specificity is unknown.

Sequencing used immunoSEQ multiplex PCR; TCRdb keeps in-frame clones, though not all of them. The data contain over 100,000 clones, around nine tenths of them singletons. The receptor was isolated from an adult in good health. V and J are TRBV14 and TRBJ1-4; 9 bases line up with TRBD1. The material sequenced was peripheral blood, taken on day 0 of AZD1222 vaccination. CDR3: CASSHSGQGWVGEKLFF. The DNA of the CDR3 is TGTGCCAGCAGCCATTCCGGACAGGGGTGGGTAGGAGAAAAACTGTTTTTT. The full variable domain, in which reference TRBV14 and TRBJ1-4 provide the parts outside the CDR3, is EAGVTQFPSHSVIEKGQTVTLRCDPISGHDNLYWYRRVMGKEIKFLLHFVKESKQDESGMPNNRFLAERTGGTYSTLKVQPAELEDSGVYFCASSHSGQGWVGEKLFFGSGTQLSVL.